The source of this T cell receptor (beta chain) is a study of blood T cells in healthy people across ages. This clonotype has at least ten counts. What it binds is not known. Primers used in a second PCR of about 6 to 11 cycles were a sample-barcoded 5' primer and a J-beta primer mix. Sequencing recovered at least 2.5 million CDR3-containing paired-end reads from each sample. TCRdb reanalysed the 5' RACE reads using MiXCR and keeps one entry per CDR3 protein. Of approximately 800,000 distinct CDR3 sequences in the sample, about 42% are singletons; the top ten hold about a sixth. Overall study results and limits: It was the long-lived donors that had more naive CD4+ cells and higher diversity than aged donors. One million T cells yielded diversity estimates that were considered underestimates.

V shed 2 bases and J shed 2 bases, with 10 bases lying between them. The V gene's germline CDR1 is MNHEY and CDR2 SVGEGT. CDR3 length equals 16 residues. Sequenced sample: blood. The chain uses TRBV6-2 or TRBV6-3 and TRBJ2-6; D is unclear. This clonotype was obtained from a man at least 80 years old in good health. This chain's CDR3 is CASSYHNYAGANVLTF. CDR3 bases: TGTGCCAGCAGTTACCATAACTATGCTGGGGCCAACGTCCTGACTTTC.